This T cell receptor (beta chain) was sequenced for a study of blood T cell repertoires in COVID-19 (dated by TCRdb to between 2020 and 2021). For context, the study as a whole: Samples from collaborators originated in the United States, Italy and Spain and spanned both the acute and convalescent phases of COVID-19. The samples were drawn from the first 160 participants of the ongoing ImmuneRACE study and from 1,254 subjects provided by 6 global collaborators. A de-identified subject ID, COVID-19 status, age in years and sex were almost always included in the sample metadata. Subjects who had been exposed to COVID-19, were actively infected with it, or had recovered from it provided the deeply sampled blood TCRbeta repertoires that made up the dataset. The prospective study material was composed of cDNA or gDNA derived from T cells, B-cell-depleted T cells, or PBMCs. A freely available public database, intended as a resource for researchers studying the immune response to SARS-CoV-2, is where the repertoires were released. HLA class I and class II types, where available, came from metadata supplied by the sample provider rather than from assay-based typing. Summary of the overall study and its limitations: The amount of clinical and demographic metadata varied by source and participant and was provided uncurated.

The immunoSEQ Assay, a bias-controlled multiplex PCR, was used to amplify TCRbeta CDR3 regions from genomic DNA. Per the authors' processing: The number of nucleated cells in each sample was estimated by amplification of reference gene primers within the assay. To quantify the absolute abundance of each unique TCRbeta CDR3 rearrangement, sequence reads were collapsed and filtered. For each sample, productive Simpson clonality was calculated as the square root of Simpson's diversity index across productive rearrangements. Not all clones reach the TCRdb copy of this immuneACCESS table, which keeps in-frame sequences only. Checked studies attribute under half of the gap to unresolved V genes and leave the rest unexplained. For V, J and clone size, that table is used; D and trimming come from the DNA. The sample table records hundreds of thousands of clones; around 89% of these occur just once. The ten largest account for approximately 4.2% of the sample.

V is reduced by 8 bases and J by 5 bases, leaving a spacing of 20 bases between them. The germline V gene yields SGHDT for CDR1 and YYEEEE for CDR2. Spanning cysteine to phenylalanine, the CDR3 consists of 14 amino acids. The sequence is cut down to CDR3 DNA, 42 bases in frame from base 1. Each collaborating institution followed its own protocols to collect whole blood in K2EDTA tubes. For TCRbeta analysis, collaborator samples were shipped as frozen whole blood, as isolated PBMCs, or as DNA extracted from either sample type. As concerns this clone: Which antigen it targets is not known. Base qualities were left out, and no much larger clone turns up one base away.

The chain uses TRBV5-6 and TRBJ2-7; the D gene is perhaps TRBD1, from 5 matching bases. The sample taken for sequencing was peripheral blood. This receptor was taken from a man aged 35 to 55 with acute or convalescent COVID-19. The sequence in DNA is TGTGCCAGTACCTTGGCAGGGATTATTGACGAGCAGTACTTC. Its protein reads: CASTLAGIIDEQYF. Where the CDR3 stops, the reference TRBV5-6 and TRBJ2-7 genes take over; the full variable domain is DAGVTQSPTHLIKTRGQQVTLRCSPKSGHDTVSWYQQALGQGPQFIFQYYEEEERQRGNFPDRFSGHQFPNYSSELNVNALLLGDSALYLCASTLAGIIDEQYFGPGTRLTVT.